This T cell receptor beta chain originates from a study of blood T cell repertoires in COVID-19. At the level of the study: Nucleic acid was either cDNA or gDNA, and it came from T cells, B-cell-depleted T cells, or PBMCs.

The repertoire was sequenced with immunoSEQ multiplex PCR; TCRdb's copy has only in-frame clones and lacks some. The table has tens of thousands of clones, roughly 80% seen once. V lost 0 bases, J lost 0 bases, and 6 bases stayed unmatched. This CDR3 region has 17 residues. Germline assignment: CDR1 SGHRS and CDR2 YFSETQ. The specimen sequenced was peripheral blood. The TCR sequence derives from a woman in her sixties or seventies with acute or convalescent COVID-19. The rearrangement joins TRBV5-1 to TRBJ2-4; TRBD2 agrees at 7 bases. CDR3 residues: CASSLGLAELAKNIQYF. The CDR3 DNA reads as TGCGCCAGCAGCTTGGGGCTAGCGGAGCTAGCCAAAAACATTCAGTACTTC.